What follows is one T cell receptor (beta chain) and its context. The table lists this clonotype with a few counts. Its antigen remains undetermined. Per-base quality was not reported, and no clone a single base away is much larger than it. The CDR3 numbers 14 residues from cysteine through phenylalanine. This entry keeps only the CDR3 DNA: 42 bases, framed from base 1. Trimming at the junction amounts to 1 base on V and 7 bases on J, and the germline ends lie 13 bases apart. As encoded in the germline V gene, CDR1 is SGHTA while CDR2 is FQGNSA. This entry comes from a study of T cells after yellow fever vaccination (dated by TCRdb to between 2019 and 2020). Broadly, across the study: Libraries from fractions with low cell numbers were prepared with the SMART-Seq v4 Ultra Low Input RNA kit. Blood was drawn at multiple timepoints before and after primary and secondary immunization, with bulk PBMC replicates and cell subsets isolated. Two healthy male donors made up the cohort, one aged 18 to 30 years and the other aged 30 to 39 years. To track T-cell clones before and after primary and booster YFV17D yellow fever vaccination, bulk TCR alpha and beta repertoires were sequenced longitudinally. The study at large found these results: Computational filtering was needed because FACS-sorted repertoires could contain abundant contaminating clonotypes from the bulk population. Most clones expanded after primary vaccination were re-detected after the booster (almost 98% of CD4 and approximately 88% of CD8), suggesting broad memory maintenance. Because only two donors were included in the study, the extent to which the findings can be generalized is limited. Compared with the primary T-cell response, the secondary T-cell response was weaker but faster, peaking on day 5 rather than day 15. A small fraction of clonotypes showed up in both the CD4 and CD8 compartments, probably as a result of convergent recombination.

TCR cDNA was made using 5'RACE template switching, a step that added a universal primer site and unique molecular identifiers. cDNA synthesis was primed from both the TCR alpha and TCR beta constant segments. Library amplification used two PCR steps, and the second PCR step added sample barcodes and sequencing adapters. Libraries were sequenced on Illumina HiSeq 2500 (2x100 bp) or NovaSeq (2x150 bp). The paper's processing steps were these. Reads were demultiplexed and collapsed into UMI consensus sequences with MIGEC, and V(D)J alignment was performed with MiXCR. Clonotypes responding to the vaccine were identified with edgeR on replicate PBMC samples, with the criteria of FDR below 0.01 and a log2 fold change above 5 up to day 15. Bulk clonotypes were assigned CD4 or CD8 identity according to which sequenced CD4 or CD8 repertoire held them at higher abundance. TCRdb handled the public reads itself, with Q25 trimming in fastp and clone calling in MiXCR, and kept productive beta chains. Under each unique CDR3 protein, matching rows form one entry showing the most common genes and DNA. These V and J calls are TCRdb output, not the study's own analysis. The sample includes under 300,000 distinct CDR3 sequences, with 10% to 15% observed a single time. Roughly 0.5% of the sample rests with the top ten.

The treatment or condition label of this sample denotes: live attenuated yellow fever vaccine strain. A standard Ficoll-Paque protocol was used to isolate PBMCs from peripheral blood. Dynabeads CD4 and CD8 positive selection kits were used to isolate CD4 and CD8 T-cell fractions. TriZol was used to extract RNA from bulk PBMCs, CD4 and CD8 fractions, and dextramer-positive and dextramer-negative fractions. The origin of this receptor is a man aged 25 to 45 who received the YFV17D yellow fever vaccine. The sequences come from CD4+ T cells sorted from PBMCs, collected 45 days after the yellow fever booster vaccination. The rearranged chain carries TRBV7-2 and TRBJ2-5; TRBD2 is a weak D gene call, 6 bases matching. The CDR3 protein is CASSLGGLRTTQYF. The sequenced DNA: TGTGCCAGCAGCTTAGGGGGACTGCGGACGACCCAGTACTTC.